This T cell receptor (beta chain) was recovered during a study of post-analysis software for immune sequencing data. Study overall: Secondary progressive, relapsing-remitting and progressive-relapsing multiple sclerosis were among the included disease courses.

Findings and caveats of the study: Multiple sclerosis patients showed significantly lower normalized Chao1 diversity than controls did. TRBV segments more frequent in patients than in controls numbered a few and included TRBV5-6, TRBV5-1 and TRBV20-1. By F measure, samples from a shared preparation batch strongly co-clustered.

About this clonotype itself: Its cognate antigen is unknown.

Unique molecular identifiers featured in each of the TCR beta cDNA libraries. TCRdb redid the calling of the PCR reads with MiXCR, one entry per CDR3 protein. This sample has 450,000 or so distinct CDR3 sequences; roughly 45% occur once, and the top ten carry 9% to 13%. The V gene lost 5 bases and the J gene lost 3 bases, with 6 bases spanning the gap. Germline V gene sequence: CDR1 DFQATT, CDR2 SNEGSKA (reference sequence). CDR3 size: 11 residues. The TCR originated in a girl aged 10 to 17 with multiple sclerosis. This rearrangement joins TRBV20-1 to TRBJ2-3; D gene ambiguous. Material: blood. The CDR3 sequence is CSAAPTDTQYF. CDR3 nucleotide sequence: TGCAGTGCTGCCCCAACAGATACGCAGTATTTT.